This T cell receptor (beta chain) comes out of a study of blood T cell repertoires in COVID-19. Across the study: Material from acute and convalescent COVID-19 was sourced from the United States, Italy and Spain. Sources were T cells, B-cell-depleted T cells, or PBMCs; the material itself was cDNA or gDNA.

Per the germline V gene, CDR1 is SGDLS and CDR2 is YYNGEE. V lost 3 bases, J lost 5 bases, and 7 bases stayed unmatched. This CDR3 is 14 amino acids long. Under the authors' procedure: Reference gene primer amplification yielded estimated nucleated cell counts. The assay was immunoSEQ multiplex PCR, and TCRdb's table has in-frame clones only and misses some. V and J calls and clone size are as listed in that table; D and trimming were resolved from the DNA. Among about 260,000 clones, 88% were seen once, and the ten largest hold about 0.65%. This chain links TRBV9 with TRBJ2-5; TRBD2 agrees at 7 bases. The sample consisted of peripheral blood. This TCR was sampled from a human donor in a cohort sampled during active COVID-19. The CDR3 region is CASSASGNRETQYF. DNA of the CDR3: TGTGCCAGCAGCGCCAGCGGGAATCGGGAGACCCAGTACTTC. Together with reference TRBV9 and TRBJ2-5, the CDR3 gives the full variable domain: DSGVTQTPKHLITATGQRVTLRCSPRSGDLSVYWYQQSLDQGLQFLIQYYNGEERAKGNILERFSAQQFPDLHSELNLSSLELGDSALYFCASSASGNRETQYFGPGTRLLVL.